Listed below are T cell receptor beta chains from one sample, sequenced in a study of graft-versus-host responses after intestinal transplantation. What these receptors recognize is not known. Assay: immunoSEQ multiplex PCR; the TCRdb copy retains only in-frame clones and omits some. This table holds approximately 90,000 clones, roughly nine tenths found once. Sequenced here: unstimulated CD4+ T cells sorted from spleen or lymph node cells, sampled before transplant. These receptors all stem from a human donor who was the organ donor for an intestinal transplant. Each CDR3 is given with its conserved first and last residue. A D gene is named only where the DNA matches it firmly. Clone sizes are given selectively: once, few, many, or a class where the clone is expanded.

TRBJ1-2 | TRBV11-3 | . | . | TGTGCCAGCAGCCCAAGGGAGTGGGTCAGGGGCCTCCACTATGGCTACACCTTC | CASSPREWVRGLHYGYTF
TRBJ2-1 | TRBV9 | . | . | TGTGCCAGCAGCGTTAACAATGAGCAGTTCTTC | CASSVNNEQFF
TRBJ2-5 | TRBV19 | TRBD2 | once | TGTGCCAGTAGTATTGAGACTAGCGCGACCCAGTACTTC | CASSIETSATQYF
TRBJ2-3 | TRBV12-1 | . | . | TGTGCCAGCAGCCCCTCGAGTGTAGCGGGATGGGATACGCAGTATTTT | CASSPSSVAGWDTQYF
TRBJ2-1 | TRBV28 | TRBD2 | . | TGTGCCAGCAGTTTATCGGGGGGGACCATCCGATTAGGGCAGTTCTTC | CASSLSGGTIRLGQFF
TRBJ2-6 | TRBV19 | TRBD2 | . | TGTGCCAGTAGCACCGGGGGGAGAGTCTCTGGGGCCAACGTCCTGACTTTC | CASSTGGRVSGANVLTF
TRBJ2-7 | TRBV28 | . | . | TGTGCCAGCAGTAACAGGACCCATCTAACTGCCCCCCTTACCTACGAGCAGTACTTC | CASSNRTHLTAPLTYEQYF
TRBJ2-3 | TRBV2 | TRBD2 | . | TGTGCCAGGCGGCGGGGGATAGATACGCAGTATTTT | CARRRGIDTQYF
TRBJ1-2 | TRBV19 | . | . | TGTGCCAGTAGTCTCGGTGCGGGGGGCATCTATGGCTACACCTTC | CASSLGAGGIYGYTF
TRBJ1-2 | TRBV28 | . | . | TGTGCCAGCAGTTTACGGGGTGGTGGGAGCTATGGCTACACCTTC | CASSLRGGGSYGYTF
TRBJ1-1 | TRBV7-3 | TRBD1 | . | TGTGCCAGCAGCGCACAGGGGGGGAACACTGAAGCTTTCTTT | CASSAQGGNTEAFF
TRBJ2-2 | TRBV25-1 | . | . | TGTGCCAGCAGTGGTGCGGCCCTAACTAACACCGGGGAGCTGTTTTTT | CASSGAALTNTGELFF
TRBJ2-5 | TRBV7-8 | . | . | TGTGCCAGCAGCTTAGCGGGCAGGGAAGAGACCCAGTACTTC | CASSLAGREETQYF
TRBJ2-3 | TRBV19 | TRBD1 | . | TGTGCCAGTACGGACAGGGGGGACACAGATACGCAGTATTTT | CASTDRGDTDTQYF
TRBJ2-1 | TRBV4-2 | . | . | TGTGCCAGCAGCCATAATCTAGCGCGCTTGGAGGGCAATGAGCAGTTCTTC | CASSHNLARLEGNEQFF
TRBJ2-4 | TRBV27 | . | . | TGTGCCAGCAGTTTGGGGGGGCGCGGAGGAGAAAACATTCAGTACTTC | CASSLGGRGGENIQYF
TRBJ1-1 | TRBV12-1 | . | . | TGTGCCAGCAGCTGGCCTGGTGCCGCTGAAGCTTTCTTT | CASSWPGAAEAFF
TRBJ2-1 | TRBV5-8 | TRBD2 | . | TGTGCCAGCAGCTTGGTTCGGGCACTAGCGGGAGCAGATGAGCAGTTCTTC | CASSLVRALAGADEQFF
TRBJ1-2 | TRBV28 | TRBD1 | . | TGTGCCAGCCGCAGGGACAGGGGTTTTGGCTACACCTTC | CASRRDRGFGYTF
TRBJ1-1 | TRBV5-1 | . | once | TGCGCCAGCAGCTTCTATGGGGATAGGGGCACTGAAGCTTTCTTT | CASSFYGDRGTEAFF
TRBJ2-3 | TRBV19 | TRBD1 | . | TGTGCCAGTAGTATCTACAGGGGGGCGACAGATACGCAGTATTTT | CASSIYRGATDTQYF
TRBJ1-1 | TRBV7-7 | . | once | TGTGCTAGCAGCTTATGCACACCCGAAGCTTTCTTT | CASSLCTPEAFF
TRBJ2-7 | TRBV5-1 | . | . | TGCGCCAGCAGATCTGCGAACGAGCAGTACTTC | CASRSANEQYF
TRBJ2-5 | TRBV5-4 | TRBD2 | . | TGTGCCAGCAGCGTGGCCTTTTGGCGGGAGGGCCCGCGGACCCAGTACTTC | CASSVAFWREGPRTQYF
TRBJ2-5 | TRBV7-3 | TRBD1 | . | TGTGCCAGCAGCTTAGACAGGGGAACGGGGACCCAGTACTTC | CASSLDRGTGTQYF
TRBJ1-3 | TRBV5-1 | TRBD1 | . | TGCGCCAGCAGCGCAACGACAGGGTCTGGAAACACCATATATTTT | CASSATTGSGNTIYF
TRBJ2-2 | TRBV5-8 | . | . | TGTGCCAGCACACTCCAAGCCGACGGGGAGCTGTTTTTT | CASTLQADGELFF
TRBJ2-3 | TRBV5-1 | TRBD2 | few | TGCGCCAGCAGCTCACTAGCGGGCAGGACGCAGTATTTT | CASSSLAGRTQYF
TRBJ1-1 | TRBV5-1 | . | . | TGCGCCAGCAGCTTGGGGACAGTCCTGAACACTGAAGCTTTCTTT | CASSLGTVLNTEAFF
TRBJ1-1 | TRBV14 | . | . | TGTGCCAGCAGCCCGGGCAGGGACACTGAAGCTTTCTTT | CASSPGRDTEAFF
TRBJ2-6 | TRBV10-2 | TRBD2 | . | TGCGCCAGCACTCCGGCCTCTAGCGGGGGGGCCTGGGGGGCCAACGTCCTGACTTTC | CASTPASSGGAWGANVLTF
TRBJ2-2 | TRBV7-7 | . | . | TGTGCTAGCAGCTTTGCCGAGGGCGGGGAGCTGTTTTTT | CASSFAEGGELFF
TRBJ2-7 | TRBV7-2 | TRBD2 | . | TGTGCCAGCAGCTCAGGACTAGCGGCCTACGAGCAGTACTTC | CASSSGLAAYEQYF
TRBJ2-2 | TRBV5-4 | . | . | TGTGCCAGCAGCCCCAGGGGATGGTCCGGCGGGGAGCTGTTTTTT | CASSPRGWSGGELFF
TRBJ1-2 | TRBV10-3 | TRBD1 | . | TGTGCCATCAGTGCGAAGGGGACAGGGGGCTATGGCTACACCTTC | CAISAKGTGGYGYTF
TRBJ2-1 | TRBV5-6 | . | . | TGTGCCAGCAGCTTGGCCGGGGGTAGCGCTTACAATGAGCAGTTCTTC | CASSLAGGSAYNEQFF
TRBJ2-5 | TRBV9 | TRBD2 | . | TGTGCCAGCAGCGTGGGGACTAGCATACAAGAGACCCAGTACTTC | CASSVGTSIQETQYF
TRBJ1-2 | TRBV27 | . | once | TGTGCCAGCAGTTTCCGGACCAGGGGTGCTAACTATGGCTACACCTTC | CASSFRTRGANYGYTF
TRBJ2-6 | TRBV28 | . | . | TGTGCCAGCAGTTTGTCCGGGACTCCATCTGGGGCCAACGTCCTGACTTTC | CASSLSGTPSGANVLTF
TRBJ2-7 | TRBV5-1 | . | once | TGCGCCAGCAGCTTCGTAGGGAGTCCCTACGAGCAGTACTTC | CASSFVGSPYEQYF
TRBJ1-4 | TRBV5-4 | . | . | TGTGCCAGCAGCGCGGGTAGTTCGGGTGAAAAACTGTTTTTT | CASSAGSSGEKLFF
TRBJ2-5 | TRBV5-1 | TRBD2 | . | TGCGCCAGCACTGGACTAGCGGGGGAGACCCAGTACTTC | CASTGLAGETQYF
TRBJ2-1 | TRBV27 | TRBD1 | . | TGTGCCAGCAGTTTAAGGCAGGGGGCCGTCAATGAGCAGTTCTTC | CASSLRQGAVNEQFF
TRBJ2-3 | TRBV19 | . | . | TGTGCCACATGGACAGCCTACACAGATACGCAGTATTTT | CATWTAYTDTQYF
TRBJ1-6 | TRBV5-1 | TRBD1 | . | TGCGCCAGCAGCACCGGACAGGGGGGCTATAATTCACCCCTCCACTTT | CASSTGQGGYNSPLHF
TRBJ2-7 | TRBV5-6 | TRBD1 | once | TGTGCCAGCAGCCCGATACAGGGGGGTGGGAGTGAGCAGTACTTC | CASSPIQGGGSEQYF
TRBJ2-3 | TRBV4-2 | . | few | TGTGCCAGCAGCCGGGGGCAGTGGGATACGCAGTATTTT | CASSRGQWDTQYF
TRBJ2-7 | TRBV5-8 | . | . | TGTGCCAGCACCCGACAGGAGATACGTTCCTACGAGCAGTACTTC | CASTRQEIRSYEQYF
TRBJ2-4 | TRBV7-2 | . | . | TGTGCCAGCAGCTTAATGGTACAGGCCAAAAACATTCAGTACTTC | CASSLMVQAKNIQYF
TRBJ2-2 | TRBV4-2 | . | . | TGTGCCAGCAGCCAAGACAGGGTGTACCCCGGGGAGCTGTTTTTT | CASSQDRVYPGELFF
TRBJ2-6 | TRBV27 | . | once | TGTGCCAGCAGTCCCGAGACTAGGCGTGGGGCCAACGTCCTGACTTTC | CASSPETRRGANVLTF
TRBJ2-1 | TRBV2 | TRBD2 | few | TGTGCCAGCGTTTCCGGGACTAGCTTTAACAATGAGCAGTTCTTC | CASVSGTSFNNEQFF
TRBJ2-7 | TRBV29-1 | . | . | TGCAGCGTTGTAACCAGGTTCTACGAGCAGTACTTC | CSVVTRFYEQYF
TRBJ2-1 | TRBV7-2 | TRBD2 | . | TGTGCCAGCAGCTTAGTTAGCGGGAGCTCCTACAATGAGCAGTTCTTC | CASSLVSGSSYNEQFF
TRBJ1-3 | TRBV7-9 | TRBD1 | . | TGTGCCAGCAGCCCGAGGACAGGGGCAAACTCTGGAAACACCATATATTTT | CASSPRTGANSGNTIYF